Listed below are T cell receptor beta chains from one sample, sequenced in a study of beta chain features in type 1 diabetes. Using immunoSEQ multiplex PCR, the repertoire was profiled, and TCRdb retains in-frame clones only, with some absent. The table has roughly 340,000 clones, approximately 15% seen once. The source material was naive CD4+ T cells from blood. All receptors derive from a woman under 30 with type 1 diabetes. The CDR3 runs from the conserved cysteine through the conserved F or W. A D gene is named only where the DNA matches it firmly. A clone size is listed for some rows: how often the clone was seen (once, few, many), or a class if it is expanded.

size,J,V,D,DNA,CDR3
few,TRBJ2-3,TRBV5-1,.,TGCGCCAGCAGCTACTCAGGAACGGGCACAGATACGCAGTATTTT,CASSYSGTGTDTQYF
few,TRBJ2-5,TRBV7-9,.,TGTGCCAGCAGCTTACAGGGGATAGAGACCCAGTACTTC,CASSLQGIETQYF
few,TRBJ1-1,TRBV5-1,TRBD1,TGCGCCAGCAGCTCAACAACAGGGGGCGCGGGGACTGAAGCTTTCTTT,CASSSTTGGAGTEAFF
few,TRBJ2-7,TRBV5-1,.,TGCGCCAGCGAGCCTCGGACTAACTCCTACGAGCAGTACTTC,CASEPRTNSYEQYF
.,TRBJ1-5,TRBV19,.,TGTGCCAGCCAGCCCAGCTGGGGCTGGGATCAGCCCCAGCATTTT,CASQPSWGWDQPQHF
.,TRBJ2-1,TRBV6-5,.,TGTGCCAGCAGTGCGGTATCCAACAATGAGCAGTTCTTC,CASSAVSNNEQFF
few,TRBJ2-3,TRBV10-3,.,TGTGCCATCACCAGGGGAGCATCGGATACGCAGTATTTT,CAITRGASDTQYF
.,TRBJ2-1,TRBV18,TRBD2,TGTGCCAGCTCACCACAAGCGGGAGGGCCTGGGTGGCAGTTCTTC,CASSPQAGGPGWQFF
.,TRBJ2-3,TRBV5-5,.,TGTGCCAGCAGCTTACAGGGTAATACGCAGTATTTT,CASSLQGNTQYF
few,TRBJ1-2,TRBV6-5,.,TGTGCCAGCAGTTACAGGGCGCTACAGGGTCGGAATGGCTACACCTTC,CASSYRALQGRNGYTF
.,TRBJ1-2,TRBV5-4,.,TGTGCCAGCAGCTTGGAAACCCTGGGAGGTCGCGGCTACACCTTC,CASSLETLGGRGYTF
few,TRBJ2-3,TRBV14,TRBD2,TGTGCCAGCAGCCCAGGGCGGGGACTAGCGGGAACAGATACGCAGTATTTT,CASSPGRGLAGTDTQYF
.,TRBJ2-3,TRBV30,TRBD2,TGTGCCTGGAGTGTTGGGAGAACTAGCGGGAGTGGAGATACGCAGTATTTT,CAWSVGRTSGSGDTQYF
.,TRBJ2-1,TRBV7-2,TRBD1,TGTGCCAGCGGACAGGTATACAATGAGCAGTTCTTC,CASGQVYNEQFF
few,TRBJ2-5,TRBV7-9,TRBD1,TGTGCCAGCTCGGGACAGGGGTCCACCCTCCAAGAGACCCAGTACTTC,CASSGQGSTLQETQYF
.,TRBJ1-1,TRBV18,.,TGTGCCAGCTCATTCACAGGGACGAACACTGAAGCTTTCTTT,CASSFTGTNTEAFF
.,TRBJ2-1,TRBV4-1,.,TGCGCCAGCAGCCAAGTTCCGGGAGTAAACAATGAGCAGTTCTTC,CASSQVPGVNNEQFF
few,TRBJ1-5,TRBV19,.,TGTGCCAGTAGTACCTCCTACTATAGCAATCAGCCCCAGCATTTT,CASSTSYYSNQPQHF
.,TRBJ2-7,TRBV5-1,.,TGCGCCAGCAGCTTGGGCGGCTTACCCTCCTACGAGCAGTACTTC,CASSLGGLPSYEQYF
few,TRBJ2-7,TRBV28,.,TGTGCCAGCAGTTTAATTGCCACGAGCTCCTACGAGCAGTACTTC,CASSLIATSSYEQYF
.,TRBJ2-1,TRBV18,TRBD2,TGTGCCAGCTCACTACGACTAGCGGGGACCTACAATGAGCAGTTCTTC,CASSLRLAGTYNEQFF
few,TRBJ2-5,TRBV7-2,.,TGTGCCAGCAGCTTTGAGCGGGCCCAAGAGACCCAGTACTTC,CASSFERAQETQYF
.,TRBJ1-2,TRBV4-1,.,TGCGCCAGCAGCCAAGGCCGGGACAATTATGGCTACACCTTC,CASSQGRDNYGYTF
.,TRBJ1-1,TRBV19,TRBD1,TGTGCCAGTAGTAGACAGGGGAGGGGCACTGAAGCTTTCTTT,CASSRQGRGTEAFF
.,TRBJ1-2,TRBV15,TRBD1,TGTGCCACCAGCAGAAGGGGGCGCGAAGCTGGCTACACCTTC,CATSRRGREAGYTF
.,TRBJ1-1,TRBV21-1,.,TGTGCCAGCAGCCTTACGGACAGGGGGCGCCGAGCTTTCTTT,CASSLTDRGRRAFF
.,TRBJ2-5,TRBV20-1,.,TGCAGTGCTTCACTTCAAGAGACCCAGTACTTC,CSASLQETQYF
.,TRBJ2-7,TRBV28,TRBD2,TGTGCCAGCAGTGAGCGTCGGATCAGCGTGGGGGGGGGTTCGGGCGAGCAGTACTTC,CASSERRISVGGGSGEQYF
.,TRBJ2-3,TRBV7-2,TRBD1,TGTGCCAGCAGCCGGGACAGGGGCACAGATACGCAGTATTTT,CASSRDRGTDTQYF
few,TRBJ2-1,TRBV27,TRBD2,TGTGCCAGCAGTAAGATAATAGCGGGAGGGGCGAGGAATGAGCAGTTCTTC,CASSKIIAGGARNEQFF
.,TRBJ1-5,TRBV7-2,.,TGTGCCAGCAGCCGGGGAGCGGGCGCGGGGTTCCAGCCCCAGCATTTT,CASSRGAGAGFQPQHF
.,TRBJ1-5,TRBV7-2,.,TGTGCCAGCAGTCCTGGACAGAATCAGCCCCAGCATTTT,CASSPGQNQPQHF
few,TRBJ2-2,TRBV18,.,TGTGCCAGCTCACCGAACGGGGTACACACCGGGGAGCTGTTTTTT,CASSPNGVHTGELFF
.,TRBJ2-5,TRBV7-9,TRBD2,TGTGCCAGCAGCTTCCTTCCGGGGAGGGGGACCCAGTACTTC,CASSFLPGRGTQYF
.,TRBJ2-5,TRBV6-5,TRBD1,TGTGCCAGCAGGTTCGACAGGGGGCGAAGGGAGACCCAGTACTTC,CASRFDRGRRETQYF
.,TRBJ2-3,TRBV11-2,.,TGTGCCAGCAGCTTTGCGGGGCAGTTAAGGGATACGCAGTATTTT,CASSFAGQLRDTQYF
.,TRBJ1-1,TRBV19,.,TGTGCCAGTAGAATGAGTGTTAGGAACACTGAAGCTTTCTTT,CASRMSVRNTEAFF
few,TRBJ2-3,TRBV28,TRBD2,TGTGCCAGCAGACTAGCGGGAGTGTCAGATACGCAGTATTTT,CASRLAGVSDTQYF
.,TRBJ1-1,TRBV30,.,TGTGCCTGGAGGCAAACCTCCTCGGGGGCTTTCTTT,CAWRQTSSGAFF
.,TRBJ2-2,TRBV19,.,TGTGCCAGTAGTATAGATCGGGGAGAACGGACCGGGGAGCTGTTTTTT,CASSIDRGERTGELFF
.,TRBJ2-3,TRBV2,.,TGTGCCAGCAGTGATCTGGGCACCTACACAGATACGCAGTATTTT,CASSDLGTYTDTQYF
.,TRBJ2-5,TRBV28,TRBD2,TGTGCCAGCAGCCGGACTAGCGGGAGTATGGAGACCCAGTACTTC,CASSRTSGSMETQYF
few,TRBJ1-5,TRBV4-1,.,TGCGCCAGCAGCCAAGAGTCTGGTACAGCCCAGCATTTT,CASSQESGTAQHF
few,TRBJ2-2,TRBV9,.,TGTGCCAGCAGCTGGGGGGCGGGAGTCGGTGGGGAGCTGTTTTTT,CASSWGAGVGGELFF
.,TRBJ2-1,TRBV30,TRBD1,TGTGCCTGGAGTGGAGGGACAGACAATGAGCAGTTCTTC,CAWSGGTDNEQFF
.,TRBJ2-1,TRBV12-5,TRBD2,TGTGCTAGTGGTACCGGGACTAGCGGCTACAATGAGCAGTTCTTC,CASGTGTSGYNEQFF
few,TRBJ1-1,TRBV10-3,.,TGTGCCATCAGTGAGGACATCTTGGCTTTCTTT,CAISEDILAFF